This is a list of T cell receptor beta chains from one sample in a study of early T cells in non-severe SARS-CoV-2 infection. TCRdb redid the calling of the 5' RACE reads with MiXCR, one entry per CDR3 protein. Of about 98,000 distinct CDR3 sequences in the sample, 9.5% to 12% were seen once. Sequences were obtained from whole blood. These receptors all stem from an adult who was a healthcare worker with PCR-confirmed SARS-CoV-2 infection or an uninfected control (not recorded which). Each CDR3 is given with its conserved first and last residue. A D gene is named only where the DNA matches it firmly. Expanded clones get a size class; other rows say once, few or many, or leave the size out.

V gene: TRBV4-1; J gene: TRBJ1-1; CDR3 length: 15; clone size: many; D gene: NA; CDR3 protein: CASRRVKIANTEAFF; CDR3 DNA: TGCGCCAGCAGACGGGTAAAAATCGCGAACACTGAAGCTTTCTTT
V gene: TRBV3-1; J gene: TRBJ2-5; CDR3 length: 14; clone size: NA; D gene: TRBD1; CDR3 protein: CASSPWDSQETQYF; CDR3 DNA: TGTGCCAGCAGCCCCTGGGACAGCCAAGAGACCCAGTACTTC
V gene: TRBV7-9; J gene: TRBJ2-3; CDR3 length: 14; clone size: many; D gene: NA; CDR3 protein: CASSFEGLRDTQYF; CDR3 DNA: TGTGCCAGCAGCTTCGAAGGGTTACGCGATACGCAGTATTTT
V gene: TRBV24-1; J gene: TRBJ2-1; CDR3 length: 15; clone size: many; D gene: TRBD1; CDR3 protein: CATSDPGTGGGEQFF; CDR3 DNA: TGTGCCACCAGTGATCCCGGGACAGGGGGTGGTGAGCAGTTCTTC
V gene: TRBV12-3/TRBV12-4; J gene: TRBJ2-5; CDR3 length: 13; clone size: many; D gene: NA; CDR3 protein: CASSLAARETQYF; CDR3 DNA: TGTGCCAGCAGTTTAGCCGCCCGGGAGACCCAGTACTTC
V gene: TRBV25-1; J gene: TRBJ2-7; CDR3 length: 14; clone size: many; D gene: NA; CDR3 protein: CASSERRQGGEQYF; CDR3 DNA: TGTGCCAGCAGTGAACGTCGGCAGGGCGGAGAGCAGTACTTC
V gene: TRBV5-5; J gene: TRBJ2-1; CDR3 length: 15; clone size: few; D gene: TRBD1; CDR3 protein: CASSLGDRIYNEQFF; CDR3 DNA: TGTGCCAGCAGCTTGGGGGACAGGATATACAATGAGCAGTTCTTC
V gene: TRBV25-1; J gene: TRBJ1-2; CDR3 length: 15; clone size: many; D gene: NA; CDR3 protein: CASSEIRSDNYGYTF; CDR3 DNA: TGTGCCAGCAGTGAAATAAGGTCAGACAACTATGGCTACACCTTC
V gene: TRBV18; J gene: TRBJ1-5; CDR3 length: 18; clone size: many; D gene: NA; CDR3 protein: CASSPPGAGRGSNQPQHF; CDR3 DNA: TGTGCCAGCTCACCGCCTGGGGCAGGGCGAGGGAGCAATCAGCCCCAGCATTTT
V gene: TRBV29-1; J gene: TRBJ1-4; CDR3 length: 13; clone size: NA; D gene: NA; CDR3 protein: CSVGGSANEKLFF; CDR3 DNA: TGCAGCGTCGGGGGTAGCGCTAATGAAAAACTGTTTTTT
V gene: TRBV19; J gene: TRBJ1-5; CDR3 length: 15; clone size: many; D gene: NA; CDR3 protein: CASSIGGGSNQPQHF; CDR3 DNA: TGTGCCAGTAGTATCGGAGGGGGTAGCAATCAGCCCCAGCATTTT
V gene: TRBV7-9; J gene: TRBJ2-3; CDR3 length: 14; clone size: many; D gene: NA; CDR3 protein: CASSLAQATDTQYF; CDR3 DNA: TGTGCCAGCAGCTTAGCACAGGCCACAGATACGCAGTATTTT
V gene: TRBV2; J gene: TRBJ1-2; CDR3 length: 14; clone size: many; D gene: TRBD1; CDR3 protein: CASRQGANNYGYTF; CDR3 DNA: TGTGCCAGCAGACAGGGGGCGAATAACTATGGCTACACCTTC
V gene: TRBV6-5; J gene: TRBJ1-2; CDR3 length: 13; clone size: few; D gene: TRBD1; CDR3 protein: CASTLGQGYGYTF; CDR3 DNA: TGTGCCAGCACCCTAGGACAGGGCTATGGCTACACCTTC
V gene: TRBV6-5; J gene: TRBJ2-7; CDR3 length: 15; clone size: many; D gene: TRBD1; CDR3 protein: CASSSGTGSAYEQYF; CDR3 DNA: TGTGCCAGCAGTTCAGGGACAGGGTCGGCCTACGAGCAGTACTTC
V gene: TRBV5-4; J gene: TRBJ2-5; CDR3 length: 14; clone size: few; D gene: TRBD1; CDR3 protein: CASSAGQEQETQYF; CDR3 DNA: TGTGCCAGCAGCGCCGGACAGGAACAAGAGACCCAGTACTTC
V gene: TRBV20-1; J gene: TRBJ1-4; CDR3 length: 14; clone size: few; D gene: TRBD1; CDR3 protein: CSANTGAANEKLFF; CDR3 DNA: TGCAGTGCTAACACAGGGGCAGCTAATGAAAAACTGTTTTTT
V gene: TRBV11-2; J gene: TRBJ2-1; CDR3 length: 12; clone size: NA; D gene: NA; CDR3 protein: CASSNIRLEQFF; CDR3 DNA: TGTGCCAGCAGCAACATCCGTTTGGAGCAGTTCTTC
V gene: TRBV7-9; J gene: TRBJ2-1; CDR3 length: 12; clone size: NA; D gene: NA; CDR3 protein: CASVTGWNEQFF; CDR3 DNA: TGTGCCAGCGTCACAGGGTGGAATGAGCAGTTCTTC